The T cell receptor (beta chain) described here comes from a study of blood T cell repertoires in COVID-19. The overall study: Researchers got acute and convalescent COVID-19 samples from the United States, Italy and Spain. T cells, B-cell-depleted T cells, or PBMCs supplied cDNA or gDNA.

Original data processing: Reference gene primer amplification yielded estimated nucleated cell counts. Using immunoSEQ multiplex PCR, the repertoire was profiled, and TCRdb retains in-frame clones only, with some absent. Clone size and V and J calls were adopted from that table, with D and trimming inferred from the DNA. The sample has 150,000 to 200,000 clones, 90% to 95% seen once. The CDR3 runs 16 residues. Trimming shortened V by 6 bases and J by 2 bases, and 18 bases separated the two germline ends. The germline V gene encodes CDR1 SGHAT and CDR2 FQNNGV. The sample was peripheral blood. The sequence came from a man aged 45-65 years with acute or convalescent COVID-19. This chain uses TRBV11-2 with TRBJ2-3, with D perhaps matching TRBD1 (6 bases). In nucleotides, the CDR3 is TGTGCCAGCAGTTCAGGGATGGGGGCCCTCACAGATACGCAGTATTTT. Protein sequence: CASSSGMGALTDTQYF.